This TCR beta chain came from a study of blood T cell repertoires in COVID-19. Study-wide background: Samples taken during acute and convalescent COVID-19 were collected in the United States, Italy and Spain. PBMCs, B-cell-depleted T cells, or T cells provided the cDNA or gDNA that made up the material.

CDR3 size: 13 residues. Per germline, CDR1 LGHDT and CDR2 YNNKEL (reference sequence). Trimming removed 1 base at V and 11 bases at J, with 12 bases between. This clone occurred a few times. The data were produced by immunoSEQ multiplex PCR, yet TCRdb's version contains in-frame clones alone and is incomplete. The sample has some 230,000 clones; about 80% are singletons. The rearrangement links TRBV3-1 (or the pseudogene TRBV3-2) to TRBJ1-3; D gene ambiguous. What was sequenced was peripheral blood. The receptor comes from a woman in her sixties or seventies with acute or convalescent COVID-19. This chain's CDR3 is CASSQGGARPIYF. The CDR3 bases are TGTGCCAGCAGCCAAGGTGGAGCGAGACCCATATATTTT.